The subject of this entry is one T cell receptor (beta chain). The CDR3 does not close with the conserved phenylalanine or tryptophan, likely indicating a read error. For the second PCR, which ran for 7 to 11 cycles, a sample-barcoded 5' primer and a J-beta primer mix were used. TCRdb itself ran the 5' RACE reads through MiXCR, one entry per CDR3 protein. There are 250,000 to 300,000 distinct CDR3 sequences in the sample; 27% occur only once, and roughly 28% lies in the top ten. CDR1 is SGHTA and CDR2 is FQGTGA in the germline V gene. There are 14 residues in the CDR3. V lost 2 bases and J lost 0, with 7 bases in between. The data derive from a study of blood T cells in healthy people across ages.

Sequencing was carried out using blood. The chain is built from TRBV7-3 and TRBJ1-1, with D possibly being TRBD1 (6 bases). The receptor's source is a woman in her 70s in good health. Here the CDR3 DNA reads TGTGCCAGCAGCTTACAGGGGATGAACACTGAAGCTTTCTCT. Residues: CASSLQGMNTEAFS.